This T cell receptor (beta chain) is from a study of molecular identifiers for immune sequencing clone quantification. Study conclusions and caveats: More than 97% of effector molecules, versus under 1% of naive-cell molecules, belonged to clones above 20 RNA copies.

This clonotype was counted many times. What it binds is not known. V lost 4 bases, J lost 5 bases, and 10 bases stayed unmatched. The CDR3 contains 16 residues. The germline V gene has CDR1 SGHRS and CDR2 YFSETQ. Previously described methods and listed TCR primers produced bulk TCR libraries. Each CDR3 protein is one row after TCRdb ran MiXCR on the PCR reads. The sample records approximately 630,000 distinct CDR3 sequences, 25% being singletons. Sorting was used to obtain naive CD8 T cells (CD8+CD4-CCR7+CD45RA+). This sequence was found in a human donor in good health. Some libraries in this study had Jurkat cell RNA spiked in. Sequenced input: naive CD8+ T cells from blood, with Jurkat cell RNA spiked in. The subset is: FACS-sorted CD8+CD4-CCR7+CD45RA+ naive T cells. The chain recombines TRBV5-1 with TRBJ2-5; 11 bases are shared with TRBD2. The CDR3 is CASSQTSGVQRETQYF. For the CDR3, the DNA is TGCGCCAGCAGCCAGACTAGCGGGGTCCAGCGGGAGACCCAGTACTTC.